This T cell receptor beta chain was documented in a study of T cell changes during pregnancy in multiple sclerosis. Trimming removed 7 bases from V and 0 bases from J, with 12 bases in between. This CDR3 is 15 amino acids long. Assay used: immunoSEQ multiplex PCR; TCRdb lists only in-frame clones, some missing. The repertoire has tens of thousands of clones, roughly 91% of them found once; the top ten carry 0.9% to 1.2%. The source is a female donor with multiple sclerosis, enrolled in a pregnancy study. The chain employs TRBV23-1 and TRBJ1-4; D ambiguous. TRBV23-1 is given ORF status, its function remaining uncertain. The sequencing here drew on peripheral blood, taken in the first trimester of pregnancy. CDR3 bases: TGCGCCAGCATTACGTCAGATCCAACTAATGAAAAACTGTTTTTT. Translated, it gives CASITSDPTNEKLFF.